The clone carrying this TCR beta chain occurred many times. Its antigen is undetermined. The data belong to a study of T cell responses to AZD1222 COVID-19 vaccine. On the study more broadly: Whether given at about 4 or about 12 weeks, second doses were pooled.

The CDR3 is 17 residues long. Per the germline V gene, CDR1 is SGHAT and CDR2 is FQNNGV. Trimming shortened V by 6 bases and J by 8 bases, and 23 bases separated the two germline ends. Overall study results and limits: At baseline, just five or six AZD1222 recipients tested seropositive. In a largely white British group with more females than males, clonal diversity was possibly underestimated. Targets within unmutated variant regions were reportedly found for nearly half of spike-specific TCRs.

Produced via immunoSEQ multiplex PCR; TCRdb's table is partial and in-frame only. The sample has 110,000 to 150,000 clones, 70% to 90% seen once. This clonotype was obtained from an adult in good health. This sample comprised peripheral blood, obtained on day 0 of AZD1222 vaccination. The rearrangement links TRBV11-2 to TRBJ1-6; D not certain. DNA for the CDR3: TGTGCCAGCAGTCACCCCCCGGACGTCTCCGGCTATTCACCCCTCCACTTT. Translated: CASSHPPDVSGYSPLHF.